This TCR beta chain was sequenced for a study of T cells after yellow fever vaccination. TCRdb itself ran the 5' RACE reads through MiXCR, one entry per CDR3 protein. Of some 320,000 distinct CDR3 sequences listed, around 10% are singletons. Trimming stripped 4 bases from V and 0 bases from J, with 7 bases between. CDR1 is SGHTA, CDR2 FQGNSA, per germline. The CDR3 length is 14 residues. The sample consisted of CD4+ T cells sorted from PBMCs, taken 5 days after the yellow fever booster vaccination. The chain couples TRBV7-2 to TRBJ2-1; no reliable D call. The sequence was obtained from a man aged 18 to 30 who received the YFV17D yellow fever vaccine. The CDR3 nucleotides read TGTGCCAGCAGCTCTAGTGGCTCCTACAATGAGCAGTTCTTC. It yields the protein CASSSSGSYNEQFF.